This record concerns one T cell receptor beta chain sequence. This clonotype has only a few counts. There is no known antigen for this receptor. Per-base qualities were not stored, and no clone one base away is much larger. Receptor amplification or capture employed 5' RACE. The sample was run on an Illumina HiSeq 2500. A second PCR of roughly 7 to 11 cycles was performed with a sample-barcoded 5' primer and a J-beta primer mix. Each TCR beta cDNA molecule received a unique molecular identifier from a template-switch 5' adaptor carrying 12 random nucleotides. At least 2.5 million CDR3-containing paired-end reads were obtained from each sample. All of the RNA was converted into first-strand cDNA using the Mint cDNA synthesis kit, with a TRBC-specific oligonucleotide serving as the primer. All cDNA was treated with uracil-DNA glycosylase and then went through a first 18-cycle PCR with the universal primers M1SS and BC2_uni_R. In the source study's methods: For normalization, 1 million high-quality reads were randomly selected from each sample, with every read carrying a distinct molecular identifier. Instead of being binned into consensus sequences, reads that shared molecular identifiers were thrown out. MiTCR, run with a Q25 quality threshold and the strictest error-elimination algorithm, handled CDR3 identification, clonotype clustering and error correction. A nonparametric unseen species model with Euler transformation was used to estimate a lower bound on total TCR beta diversity. TCRdb trimmed the raw reads at Q25, called clones with MiXCR and kept productive beta chains. Merged by CDR3 protein, the rows form single entries marked with the most common genes and DNA. The V and J calls come from TCRdb's annotation, not from the publication. In this sample the table shows about 1.5 million distinct CDR3 sequences, about 45% of which occur a single time. The ten largest clonotypes hold roughly 3.7% of the sample.

This specimen belongs to a study of blood T cells in healthy people across ages (dated by TCRdb to the mid-2010s). About the investigation overall: In model experiments, template switching captured about one uniquely barcoded TCR beta cDNA molecule for every two T cells. Donors of different ages were randomly distributed across sequencing lanes to avoid experimental bias. The donors were divided into four age groups: young (average 16 years), middle-aged (approximately 39), aged (around 67) and long-lived (roughly 86). To track age-related changes in TCR beta repertoire diversity, the study relied on deep sequencing normalized with unique cDNA molecular identifiers. Two additional independent replicas of 1 million unique cDNA reads from the same blood draw were analyzed for two donors (one aged 18 to 30 and one aged 80 or older).

The donors were roughly 39 Caucasian individuals from Russia, aged 6 to 90 years, who were systemically healthy. About 9.6 milliliters of peripheral blood were collected from each donor into EDTA-treated Vacutainer tubes. Ficoll-Paque density-gradient centrifugation was used to isolate PBMCs, with at least 6.5 million obtained per sample. Total RNA was extracted from PBMCs with Trizol reagent, with at least 5 micrograms obtained per sample. Naive CD45RAhigh/CD27high T cell percentages were measured by flow cytometry on a PBMC aliquot from every donor. CDR1 SGHAT and CDR2 FQNNGV were looked up in the germline V gene. Counted from cysteine to phenylalanine, this CDR3 has 12 amino acids. Only the CDR3 part of the read is kept: 36 bases, read in frame from the first base. The germline ends are 13 bases apart after V is trimmed by 7 bases and J by 6 bases. Points the paper makes about the study in general: Total diversity estimates from one million sequenced T cells were considered lower bounds and underestimates. The CMV infection status of donors was not known, potentially confounding age-related changes in expanded clonotypes. As age increased, observed TCR beta diversity per million T cells dropped in a roughly linear way, and a significant reduction was already evident by age 40. Conclusive comparison of naive and antigen-experienced compartments was prevented by the profiling of bulk unsorted PBMCs. The percentage of naive T cells measured by flow cytometry correlated strongly with observed TCR beta diversity. Compared with the aged group, the long-lived group had more naive CD4+ T cells, fewer expanded clones and increased TCR diversity, suggesting age selection.

The V and J genes are TRBV11-2 and TRBJ2-7; D gene: possibly TRBD1, on 6 matching bases. Material: blood. This clonotype was obtained from a young woman in good health. At the DNA level, the sequence is TGTGCCAGCACAAATACAGGGTCCGAGCAGTACTTC. This translates into CASTNTGSEQYF.